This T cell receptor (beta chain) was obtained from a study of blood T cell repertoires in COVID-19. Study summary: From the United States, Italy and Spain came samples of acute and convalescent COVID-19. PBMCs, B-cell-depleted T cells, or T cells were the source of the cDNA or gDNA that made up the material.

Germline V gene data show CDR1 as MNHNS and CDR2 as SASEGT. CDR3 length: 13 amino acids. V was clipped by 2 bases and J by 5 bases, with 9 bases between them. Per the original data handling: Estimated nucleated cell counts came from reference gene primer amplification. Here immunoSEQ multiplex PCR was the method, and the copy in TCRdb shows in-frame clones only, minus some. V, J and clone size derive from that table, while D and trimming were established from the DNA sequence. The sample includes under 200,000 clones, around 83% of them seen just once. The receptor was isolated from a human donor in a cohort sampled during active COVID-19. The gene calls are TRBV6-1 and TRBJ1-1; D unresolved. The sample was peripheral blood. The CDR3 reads CASSETSGTEAFF. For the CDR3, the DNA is TGTGCCAGCAGTGAAACGTCGGGGACTGAAGCTTTCTTT.